Presented here are 7 T cell receptor beta chains from one specimen sequenced in a study of Graves' ophthalmopathy and Graves' hyperthyroidism listed by TCRdb under 2018. Sequencing used an Illumina HiSeq 2000. For repertoire sequencing, TCR beta CDR3 regions were amplified from RNA transcripts. A first-round RT-PCR used HTBI primers with the Qiagen OneStep RT-PCR kit, followed by a second-round multiplex PCR, size selection and purification. TCRdb reran the public reads through fastp at Q25 and MiXCR, keeping productive beta chains. Every entry covers one CDR3 protein and lists the most common genes and DNA from its rows. The sample profile shows roughly 500,000 distinct CDR3 sequences; around 14% of them were found once. The ten biggest clones cover more than 8.5% of the sample. Sequenced sample: blood. These receptors originate from a woman in her 30s with Graves' ophthalmopathy. Donor details come from another sample of the same person, matched by shared clones.

This clonotype was observed a few times. V usage is TRBV15 and J usage is TRBJ2-2; D remains ambiguous. V was pared by 1 base and J by 1 base, with 4 bases between. The CDR3 consists of 14 residues. Germline CDR1 and CDR2: LNHNV and YYDKDF (reference sequence). CDR3: CATSRAGNTGELFF. CDR3 DNA: TGTGCCACCAGCAGAGCCGGGAACACCGGGGAGCTGTTTTTT.

The chain recombines TRBV29-1 with TRBJ1-2, with TRBD1 matching over 12 bases. Germline assignment: CDR1 SQVTM and CDR2 ANQGSEA. With 3 bases clipped from V and 7 bases from J, the junction kept 3 bases outside the gene matches. This CDR3 region has 13 residues. CDR3 sequence: CSVDGTGGFGYTF. As DNA, the CDR3 is TGCAGCGTTGACGGGACAGGGGGCTTTGGCTACACCTTC.

This clonotype was seen a few times. One junction end disagrees with the germline gene, perhaps due to a read error. This chain connects TRBV20-1 to TRBJ2-5; 14 nucleotides match TRBD2. This CDR3 has 19 residues. CDR1 DFQATT and CDR2 SNEGSKA come from the germline V gene (reference sequence). The CDR3 sequence: CSAKPFRGTSGSFGETKYF. DNA for the CDR3: TGCAGTGCTAAGCCCTTTAGGGGGACTAGCGGGAGTTTCGGAGAGACCAAGTACTTC.

The chain joins TRBV28 to TRBJ1-6, with D uncertain. Trimming left V 5 bases short and J 0 bases short, with 17 bases between. Germline V gene data show CDR1 as MDHEN and CDR2 as SYDVKM. The CDR3 has 18 residues. DNA for the CDR3: TGTGCCAGCAGTCCCGCCGGGATCTTGAGCTCCTATAATTCACCCCTCCACTTT. Translation gives CASSPAGILSSYNSPLHF.

This clonotype was found many times. The chain combines TRBV24-1 with TRBJ2-3, with D maybe TRBD2 (6 bases). CDR3 length: 15 residues. Germline V lookup: CDR1 KGHDR, CDR2 SFDVKD. Trimming removed 4 bases at V and 5 bases at J, with 15 bases between. This CDR3 reads CATSDSGLGGDTQYF. The CDR3 coding sequence is TGTGCCACCAGTGACTCTGGCCTCGGGGGAGATACGCAGTATTTT.

This clonotype was seen only a few times. This may stem from a read error, because a much larger clone lies one nucleotide away. The chain joins TRBV28 to TRBJ2-2; possibly TRBD2 for D (5 bases). The germline CDR1 and CDR2 sequences are MDHEN and SYDVKM. The CDR3 covers 13 residues. As DNA, the CDR3 is TGTGCCAGCAGTTTACTGAACACCGGGGAGCTGTGTTTT. As protein: CASSLLNTGELCF.

At least ten counts were recorded for this clonotype. The chain is built from TRBV6-5 and TRBJ2-5; 9 bases agree with TRBD1. The V segment lost 8 bases and the J segment 5 bases; nucleotides outside the gene matches: 12. The CDR3 is made up of 15 amino acids. The germline CDR1 and CDR2 sequences are MNHEY and SVGAGI. CDR3 amino acids: CASRWADRGGETQYF. The CDR3 nucleotides are TGTGCCAGCCGCTGGGCGGACAGGGGAGGGGAGACCCAGTACTTC.